The present TCR beta chain was sequenced within a study of cytomegalovirus exposure and HLA in healthy donors. Findings of the study overall: In vitro work confirmed that three CMV-associated chains recognize CMV antigens.

Of note for this clone: Its target is unknown.

Sequenced by immunoSEQ multiplex PCR; TCRdb stores in-frame clones only, minus some. This table has some 150,000 clones, around 83% appearing once. The CDR3 spans 16 residues. CDR1 is SGHAT, CDR2 FQNNGV, per germline. The V end lost 6 bases, the J end lost 1 base, and 18 bases lay between the germline ends. The TCR originated in a human donor in good health. V usage is TRBV11-2 and J usage is TRBJ1-1; D remains unclear. Sequenced: PBMCs. DNA of the CDR3: TGTGCCAGCAGGAGAATAATCGGGAGAACGAACACTGAAGCTTTCTTT. The encoded protein is CASRRIIGRTNTEAFF.